Shown below are 19 T cell receptor beta chains from a single sample sequenced in a study of T cell changes during pregnancy in multiple sclerosis. TCRdb's copy holds only in-frame clones and misses some; the assay was immunoSEQ multiplex PCR. Of just under 40,000 clones detected, 90% appear once; the ten largest clones hold around 0.47%. The input for sequencing was CD4+ T cells from peripheral blood mononuclear cells, taken in the first trimester of pregnancy. The source is a female donor in good health, enrolled as a control in a pregnancy study.

V is TRBV7-9 and J is TRBJ1-2; 7 nucleotides line up with TRBD1. The CDR3 loop spans 14 amino acids. V lost 1 base to trimming and J lost 7 bases; unmatched junction nucleotides: 6. CDR1 is SEHNR and CDR2 is FQNEAQ in the germline V gene (reference sequence). CDR3 amino acids: CASSLVVTGSGYTF. CDR3 bases: TGTGCCAGCAGCTTAGTTGTGACAGGGTCTGGCTACACCTTC.

This clone has a single count. The chain joins TRBV4-3 to TRBJ2-1; TRBD2 agrees at 11 bases. Germline assignment: CDR1 LGHNA and CDR2 YSLEER. Losses at the gene ends were 0 bases for V and 4 bases for J; bases not matched to a gene: 2. The CDR3 is made up of 16 amino acids. The CDR3 is CASSQEGLAVYNEQFF. DNA of the CDR3: TGCGCCAGCAGCCAAGAGGGACTAGCGGTATACAATGAGCAGTTCTTC.

This sequence joins TRBV19 and TRBJ1-4, with 9 bases fitting TRBD1. CDR1 and CDR2 (germline): LNHDA, SQIVND (reference sequence). Losses at the gene ends were 6 bases for V and 7 bases for J; bases not matched to a gene: 6. The CDR3 covers 14 residues. The CDR3 sequence is CASRRTGVGEKLFF. DNA of the CDR3: TGTGCCAGTAGGAGGACAGGGGTAGGTGAAAAACTGTTTTTT.

The chain couples TRBV6-4 to TRBJ2-3; no firm D call. The CDR3 has 12 amino acids. The V gene's germline CDR1 is MRHNA and CDR2 SNTAGT. The germline V and J ends were trimmed by 2 bases and 2 bases, with 2 bases remaining between them. Here the CDR3 reads CASSDLTDTQYF. The CDR3 bases are TGTGCCAGCAGTGACCTCACAGATACGCAGTATTTT.

J is TRBJ1-2 and V is TRBV7-2; D might be TRBD1 (6 bases). V shed 3 bases and J shed 4 bases, with 6 bases lying between them. From germline, CDR1 is SGHTA and CDR2 FQGNSA. CDR3 length equals 12 residues. CDR3 bases: TGTGCCAGCAGCTTGGACAGCTATGGCTACACCTTC. Its translation: CASSLDSYGYTF.

The rearrangement uses TRBV7-8 and TRBJ1-6; D possibly corresponds to TRBD1 (6 bases). The germline V gene encodes CDR1 SGHVS and CDR2 FQNEAQ. This CDR3 has 15 amino acids. V shed 5 bases and J shed 11 bases, with 19 bases lying between them. The CDR3 DNA reads as TGTGCCAGCAGCCCGGGGCCTTCTGCAGGGGCACCCCTCCACTTT. Its protein is CASSPGPSAGAPLHF.

J is TRBJ1-1 and V is TRBV4-2, with 7 bases that match TRBD1. This CDR3 has 15 amino acids. CDR1 LGHNA and CDR2 YNFKEQ come from the germline V gene. The V and J ends lost 1 base and 1 base, in that order; junction bases with no gene match: 3. CDR3 nucleotide sequence: TGTGCCAGCAGCCAAGTGGACAGGTCGAACACTGAAGCTTTCTTT. Its protein product is CASSQVDRSNTEAFF.

This chain joins TRBV7-2 and TRBJ2-2; D is uncertain. The CDR3 has 14 residues. Germline lookup yields CDR1 SGHTA and CDR2 FQGNSA. V was cut by 1 base and J by 1 base, with 4 bases left in between. The CDR3 loop is CASSLGQNTGELFF. The CDR3 DNA sequence: TGTGCCAGCAGCTTAGGGCAGAACACCGGGGAGCTGTTTTTT.

The gene calls are TRBV6-5 and TRBJ1-5; 7 bases align to TRBD1. The J segment lost 4 bases and the V segment lost 6 bases, leaving 9 bases of the junction unmatched. CDR3 length: 15 residues. Germline CDR1 reads MNHEY; CDR2 reads SVGAGI. CDR3 loop: CASSPGTVGNQPQHF. In nucleotides, the CDR3 is TGTGCCAGCAGCCCCGGGACAGTGGGTAATCAGCCCCAGCATTTT.

A single count supports this clone. The chain recombines TRBV6-5 with TRBJ2-7, with D tentatively TRBD2 (6 bases). Trimming took off 11 bases at V and 6 bases at J, with 20 bases between the two ends. The CDR3 runs to 13 residues. The germline CDR1 and CDR2 sequences are MNHEY and SVGAGI. CDR3 nucleotide sequence: TGTGCCGCCTGGGACCGGGGACTCGGCGAGCAGTACTTC. This sequence encodes CAAWDRGLGEQYF.

The gene calls are TRBV5-1 and TRBJ1-6; D remains ambiguous. V lost 1 base, J lost 12 bases, and 14 bases lay in between. Germline CDR1 is SGHRS and CDR2 is YFSETQ. This CDR3 has 14 amino acids. The CDR3, as DNA: TGCGCCAGCAGCTTGACGGGAGGGCAGGTACCCCTCCACTTT. It specifies CASSLTGGQVPLHF.

This clone was detected once. The chain combines TRBV18 with TRBJ1-1; D not resolved. Germline V gene sequence: CDR1 KGHSH, CDR2 LQKENI. Trimming shortened V by 3 bases and J by 3 bases, and 8 bases separated the two germline ends. This CDR3 comprises 13 residues. DNA for the CDR3: TGTGCCAGCTCACCCTCACCAGACACTGAAGCTTTCTTT. This sequence encodes CASSPSPDTEAFF.

This sequence joins TRBV6-5 and TRBJ1-2; no clear D. Trimming cost V 0 bases and J 0 bases, with 11 bases left between them. The CDR3 length is 16 residues. CDR1 and CDR2 (germline): MNHEY, SVGAGI. The CDR3 reads CASSYSTREANYGYTF. The CDR3 nucleotides read TGTGCCAGCAGTTACTCGACAAGGGAGGCTAACTATGGCTACACCTTC.

V and J are TRBV27 and TRBJ1-2; D gene ambiguous. Trimming left V 5 bases short and J 9 bases short, with 13 bases between. The germline CDR1 and CDR2 sequences are MNHEY and SMNVEV (reference sequence). The CDR3 covers 12 residues. The DNA of the CDR3 is TGTGCCAGCAGTGTTTTTGGAGGGAGCTACACCTTC. Translation gives CASSVFGGSYTF.

This clone appeared once. The junction shows a germline mismatch at one end, possibly a read error. The chain has TRBV7-9 and TRBJ2-7; 10 bases map to TRBD2. There are 13 residues in the CDR3. Germline lookup yields CDR1 SEHNR and CDR2 FQNEAQ (reference sequence). The CDR3 nucleotides are TGTGCCAGCAGCCAGGGATTTAGCGGGGGGAAGCACTTC. Residues: CASSQGFSGGKHF.

The chain couples TRBV7-3 to TRBJ2-3; D is unclear. This CDR3 is built from 13 residues. Germline V gene lookup returns CDR1 SGHTA and CDR2 FQGTGA. Trimming cost V 4 bases and J 4 bases, with 9 bases left between them. DNA for the CDR3: TGTGCCAGCAGCTCGAATCCGGCAGATACGCAGTATTTT. Translated, it gives CASSSNPADTQYF.

This chain joins TRBV4-1 and TRBJ2-3, with D perhaps matching TRBD2 (6 bases). Germline V gene sequence: CDR1 MGHRA, CDR2 YSYEKL. The V and J ends lost 4 bases and 0 bases respectively, with 14 bases between them. The CDR3 is 16 amino acids. CDR3: CASSLRRGSSTDTQYF. The CDR3 coding sequence is TGCGCCAGCAGCCTGAGACGGGGGAGTAGCACAGATACGCAGTATTTT.

The chain employs TRBV7-2 and TRBJ1-6; no clear D. Trimming took off 3 bases at V and 6 bases at J, with 12 bases between the two ends. Germline CDR1 reads SGHTA; CDR2 reads FQGNSA. This CDR3 is built from 15 residues. CDR3 loop: CASSFGGSTNSPLHF. The CDR3 DNA sequence: TGTGCCAGCAGCTTCGGCGGGAGTACTAATTCACCCCTCCACTTT.

This chain connects TRBV7-2 to TRBJ2-5; no definite D call. The ends were cut back, 1 base at V and 5 bases at J, with 17 bases in the middle. CDR3 length: 16 residues. The germline gives CDR1 SGHTA, CDR2 FQGNSA. The CDR3 region is CASSLVESRVGETQYF. Written as DNA, the CDR3 is TGTGCCAGCAGCTTAGTGGAGAGCCGCGTCGGTGAGACCCAGTACTTC.